The 10 T cell receptor beta chains below were found in one sample sequenced in a study of blood T cell repertoires in COVID-19. The method was immunoSEQ multiplex PCR; TCRdb's version includes in-frame clones alone and lacks a portion of them. This table has almost 95,000 clones, approximately 70% appearing once. The specimen was peripheral blood. The receptor source for this set is a woman aged 55 to 70 in a cohort sampled during active or convalescent COVID-19.

The sample holds one count of this clone. The chain carries TRBV12-3 or TRBV12-4 and TRBJ1-2, with 7 nucleotides matching TRBD1. The junction had 5 bases not matched to a gene; V was cut back by 5 bases and J by 8 bases. This CDR3 comprises 12 residues. Here the CDR3 DNA reads TGTGCCAGCAGTCGAGGGACAGCCGGCTACACCTTC. It specifies CASSRGTAGYTF.

At least ten counts were recorded for this clone. The chain recombines TRBV6-6 with TRBJ1-5, with D tentatively TRBD1 (5 bases). Germline V gene sequence: CDR1 MNHNY, CDR2 SVGAGI (reference sequence). Trimming shortened V by 4 bases and J by 11 bases, and 18 bases separated the two germline ends. CDR3 length: 14 residues. This CDR3 reads CASSSRDWGSAQHF. CDR3 DNA: TGTGCCAGCAGTTCGAGGGACTGGGGGTCGGCCCAGCATTTT.

This chain links TRBV28 with TRBJ1-1; the D gene is possibly TRBD1 (5 bases). The CDR3 sequence is 15 residues long. CDR1 and CDR2 from the germline V gene are MDHEN and SYDVKM. V was shortened by 2 bases and J by 11 bases, with 21 bases between the two germline ends. The DNA of the CDR3 is TGTGCCAGCAGTTTAGTGCATGGGGCCCAAAAGAGTGCTTTCTTT. It encodes CASSLVHGAQKSAFF.

This clone was found once. This chain joins TRBV4-1 and TRBJ1-6; TRBD1 might be the D (6 bases). Germline-derived CDR1 and CDR2 are MGHRA and YSYEKL. The CDR3 is made up of 15 amino acids. V lost 1 base and J lost 4, with 8 bases in between. The DNA of the CDR3 is TGCGCCAGCAGCCAAGCGGACAGATATAATTCACCCCTCCACTTT. Translating gives CASSQADRYNSPLHF.

The rearrangement links TRBV24-1 to TRBJ1-3; 11 nucleotides align to TRBD1. The CDR3 is made up of 16 amino acids. Germline V lookup: CDR1 KGHDR, CDR2 SFDVKD. Germline trimming cut 3 bases from V and 1 base from J; bases unmatched to any gene: 1. CDR3 bases: TGTGCCACCAGTGATGGGGACAGGGGGTCTGGAAACACCATATATTTT. It codes for CATSDGDRGSGNTIYF.

This sequence joins TRBV5-8 and TRBJ2-1, with a weak D call TRBD1 (6 bases). The germline gives CDR1 SGHTS, CDR2 YDEGEE. This CDR3 has 16 amino acids. V gave up 0 bases and J gave up 3 bases, with 13 bases separating them. CDR3 region: CASSLAGVAYYNEQFF. The CDR3 DNA follows: TGTGCCAGCAGCTTGGCAGGGGTTGCGTACTACAATGAGCAGTTCTTC.

This chain links TRBV5-8 with TRBJ2-1; 13 bases line up with TRBD2. Germline CDR1 SGHTS, CDR2 YDEGEE. CDR3 size: 17 residues. Trimming took 4 bases from V and 0 from J; bases not matched to a gene: 4. CDR3 region: CASSAGLAGLSYNEQFF. Here the CDR3 DNA reads TGTGCCAGCAGCGCGGGACTAGCGGGGCTCTCCTACAATGAGCAGTTCTTC.

This clone appeared many times. The chain is built from TRBV5-1 and TRBJ2-7, with a possible D match to TRBD1 (5 bases). CDR1 is SGHRS, CDR2 YFSETQ, per germline. This CDR3 spans 13 amino acids. The V and J ends lost 8 bases and 6 bases respectively, with 18 bases between them. The CDR3 DNA sequence: TGCGCCAGTCAGGGTCCTGGGCTGGGCGAGCAGTACTTC. It encodes CASQGPGLGEQYF. Filled out from reference TRBV5-1 and TRBJ2-7, the complete variable domain reads KAGVTQTPRYLIKTRGQQVTLSCSPISGHRSVSWYQQTPGQGLQFLFEYFSETQRNKGNFPGRFSGRQFSNSRSEMNVSTLELGDSALYLCASQGPGLGEQYFGPGTRLTVT.

This clone has more than one count but fewer than ten. The CDR3 nucleotides are TGTGCCAGCGCTACAGGTTCTCTCTCCTACGAGCAGTACTTC. This sequence encodes CASATGSLSYEQYF. The rearrangement uses TRBV2 and TRBJ2-7; tentative D call: TRBD1 (5 bases). Trimming took 8 bases from V and 0 from J, leaving 14 bases between them. The CDR3 consists of 14 residues. Germline CDR1 reads SNHLY; CDR2 reads FYNNEI.

This clone was seen more than once but under ten times. The chain has TRBV5-3 and TRBJ2-3; TRBD1 matches at 9 bases. TRBV5-3 is given ORF status, its function remaining uncertain. CDR3 length: 17 amino acids. J gave up 0 bases and V 0 bases, and 5 bases lay outside the gene matches. CDR3 bases: TGTGCCAGAAGCTTGGCCCCGGGACAGGGTAGCACAGATACGCAGTATTTT. Translation: CARSLAPGQGSTDTQYF.